The clone carrying this T cell receptor (beta chain) was seen repeatedly, ten times or more. Its antigen is unknown. The V and J ends lost 6 bases and 0 bases respectively, with 18 bases between them. CDR3 size: 15 residues. CDR1 DFQATT and CDR2 SNEGSKA come from the germline V gene (reference sequence). This record belongs to a study of regulatory T cells in long-lasting Graves disease. Assembly of TCR beta libraries relied on iRepertoire HTBI primers together with Arm-PCR of CDR3 regions. TCRdb ran MiXCR on the multiplex PCR reads and lists one entry per CDR3 protein. The sample includes some 560,000 distinct CDR3 sequences, about 16% of them seen just once. Described time point: newly diagnosed GD, antithyroid drugs for less than 3 months. RNA isolated from PBMCs was used to make the TCR library. Findings of the study overall: There were preferences for TRBV28, TRBJ1-2 and TRBJ2-5 in persistent disease.

This sample was shared with a second study, whose subject was T cells in Graves' hyperthyroidism and ophthalmopathy.

Source: peripheral blood mononuclear cells (PBMCs), taken at new diagnosis, from a patient treated with antithyroid drugs. The sequence came from a woman aged 40 to 65 with Graves disease. This chain connects TRBV20-1 to TRBJ2-7; tentative D call: TRBD1 (6 bases). The CDR3 coding sequence is TGCAGTGCAAAGGGGGATGGCGATAGCTCCTACGAGCAGTACTTC. Translation: CSAKGDGDSSYEQYF.